Each of the 11 T cell receptor beta chains below was sequenced from the same sample in a study of T cell responses to AZD1222 COVID-19 vaccine. Sequencing used immunoSEQ multiplex PCR; TCRdb keeps in-frame clones, though not all of them. In the table there are roughly 120,000 clones, around 89% of which are singletons. Sequencing used peripheral blood, obtained on day 0 of AZD1222 vaccination. These receptors were taken from an adult in good health.

Only one count was recorded for this clone. The rearrangement uses TRBV7-3 and TRBJ2-2; D ambiguous. The CDR3 length is 16 residues. The V end was cut by 5 bases, the J end by 0 bases, with 13 bases between. The germline CDR1 and CDR2 sequences are SGHTA and FQGTGA. CDR3: CASSPLNSANTGELFF. The CDR3 DNA sequence: TGTGCCAGCAGCCCGCTTAACAGCGCGAACACCGGGGAGCTGTTTTTT.

This chain links TRBV15 with TRBJ2-3; D remains ambiguous. Germline V lookup: CDR1 LNHNV, CDR2 YYDKDF (reference sequence). The CDR3 has 15 amino acids. Trimming took off 5 bases at V and 0 bases at J, with 12 bases between the two ends. The CDR3 DNA is TGTGCCACCAGCGGAGTAACAGCTAGCACAGATACGCAGTATTTT. Residues: CATSGVTASTDTQYF.

V usage is TRBV19 and J usage is TRBJ1-1; TRBD1 agrees at 7 bases. The CDR3 runs to 16 residues. Trimming removed 3 bases from V and 1 base from J; junction bases left unmatched: 8. Looked up from germline, CDR1 is LNHDA and CDR2 is SQIVND (reference sequence). The CDR3: CASSISVGTENTEAFF. CDR3 in DNA: TGTGCCAGTAGTATCTCGGTTGGGACAGAGAACACTGAAGCTTTCTTT.

The CDR3, as DNA: TGCAGTGCTAGAACGGATGCCGAGCAGTACTTC. It specifies CSARTDAEQYF. The chain joins TRBV20-1 to TRBJ2-7, with no clear D. The V and J ends lost 2 bases and 6 bases respectively, with 8 bases between them. This CDR3 is built from 11 residues. CDR1 and CDR2 from the germline V gene are DFQATT and SNEGSKA (reference sequence).

The V gene is TRBV12-3 or TRBV12-4, the J gene TRBJ1-2, with D maybe TRBD1 (5 bases). Trimming cost V 7 bases and J 4 bases, with 13 bases left between them. This CDR3 spans 13 amino acids. The CDR3 sequence: CASTRGQTYGYTF. In DNA, the CDR3 is TGTGCCAGCACCCGGGGCCAAACCTATGGCTACACCTTC.

The V call is TRBV6-2 or TRBV6-3, the J call TRBJ1-2; D perhaps matches TRBD1 (6 bases). This CDR3 has 16 residues. Trimming cost V 2 bases and J 5 bases, with 18 bases left between them. Germline CDR1 MNHEY, CDR2 SVGEGT. CDR3 region: CASSYHRTEKQYGYTF. The CDR3 coding sequence is TGTGCCAGCAGTTACCACCGGACAGAGAAACAGTATGGCTACACCTTC.

The V and J genes are TRBV5-4 and TRBJ2-5, with D perhaps matching TRBD1 or TRBD2 (5 bases each). Trimming removed 8 bases at V and 1 base at J, with 9 bases between. The CDR3 length is 12 residues. Germline CDR1 SGHNT, CDR2 YYREEE (reference sequence). The CDR3 region has the DNA TGTGCCAGTAAGGGGACCCAAGAGACCCAGTACTTC. This encodes CASKGTQETQYF.

There are a few counts of this clone. The V call is TRBV18, the J call TRBJ1-5, with no clear D. Trimming shortened V by 4 bases and J by 5 bases, and 9 bases separated the two germline ends. Looked up from germline, CDR1 is KGHSH and CDR2 is LQKENI. The CDR3 loop spans 13 amino acids. This CDR3 is CASSLTDDQPQHF. In DNA, the CDR3 is TGTGCCAGCTCACTTACAGACGATCAGCCCCAGCATTTT.

The chain uses TRBV5-5 and TRBJ1-2; unclear D gene. Per the germline V gene, CDR1 is SGHKS and CDR2 is YYEKEE (reference sequence). Trimming cost V 0 bases and J 5 bases, with 11 bases left between them. CDR3 size: 14 residues. The DNA of the CDR3 is TGTGCCAGCAGCTTGGGGGCCCGGCAGTATGGCTACACCTTC. This translates into CASSLGARQYGYTF.

This chain links TRBV28 with TRBJ1-1; no reliable D call. The V end lost 3 bases, the J end lost 3 bases, and 11 bases lay between the germline ends. The CDR3 spans 14 residues. CDR1 is MDHEN and CDR2 is SYDVKM in the germline V gene. The DNA of the CDR3 is TGTGCCAGCAGTTTTTCTGGGGTTGACACTGAAGCTTTCTTT. Its protein product is CASSFSGVDTEAFF.

The chain is built from TRBV28 and TRBJ2-3; 7 bases agree with TRBD1. Germline CDR1 MDHEN, CDR2 SYDVKM. V was clipped by 2 bases and J by 4 bases; unmatched bases: 3. This CDR3 region has 14 residues. The CDR3 here is CASSLGQGADTQYF. DNA of the CDR3: TGTGCCAGCAGTTTAGGGCAGGGGGCAGATACGCAGTATTTT.